This TCR beta chain was sequenced for a study of T cells in Graves' hyperthyroidism and ophthalmopathy. General study results and limits: Stable hyperthyroidism and ophthalmopathy were separated using 13 V-J signatures. Prediction of ophthalmopathy progression came a median roughly 6.6 months pre-onset.

The germline V and J ends were trimmed by 3 bases and 8 bases, with 19 bases remaining between them. CDR3 length: 14 residues. In germline, CDR1 is SQVTM, CDR2 ANQGSEA. This clonotype was found many times. What it binds is unknown. RNA transcripts gave rise to amplified TCR beta CDR3 regions. In the first-round RT-PCR of the TCR CDR3, the HTBI primer set was used. TCRdb analysed the multiplex PCR reads with MiXCR anew, one entry per CDR3 protein. The table has about 480,000 distinct CDR3 sequences, 13% to 15% seen once; the top ten hold around 17%. Newly diagnosed hyperthyroidism, duration under 2 months, in patients aged 18 to 65. From around 11 ml of fresh peripheral blood, PBMCs were isolated.

This rearrangement joins TRBV29-1 to TRBJ1-2, with D possibly being TRBD1 (5 bases). The receptor comes from a woman between 18 and 29 years old with Graves' hyperthyroidism. Material: blood. The CDR3 loop is CSVDSNPQGRGYTF. Here the CDR3 DNA reads TGCAGCGTTGATTCCAACCCCCAGGGTCGCGGCTACACCTTC.